These T cell receptor beta chains were read from a single sample in a study of breast tumors, draining lymph nodes, adjacent tissues. TCRdb reprocessed the multiplex PCR reads with MiXCR, giving one entry per CDR3 protein. The sample holds about 94,000 distinct CDR3 sequences; roughly 29% are singletons and the top ten take about 8%. The sequencing sample was made of axillary lymph node tissue. Receptors were obtained from a female donor with breast cancer. Some clones in this sample may be carry-over from other donors' samples. Both conserved end residues are part of each CDR3. The D gene is left open where the match is weak. Not every row has a clone size; where given, it reads once, few, many or a size class.

V gene	J gene	clone size	D gene	CDR3 protein	CDR3 DNA
TRBV7-2	TRBJ2-7	NA	NA	CASSLRRRPEQYF	TGTGCCAGCAGCTTAAGGAGACGGCCAGAGCAGTACTTC
TRBV11-2	TRBJ2-1	few	TRBD2	CASSLGTSGRNEQFF	TGTGCCAGCAGCTTAGGAACTAGCGGGCGAAATGAGCAGTTCTTC
TRBV7-2	TRBJ2-7	many	NA	CASSLGAVSSYEQYF	TGTGCCAGCAGCTTAGGGGCCGTCAGCTCCTACGAGCAGTACTTC
TRBV6-1	TRBJ2-7	NA	NA	CTSSVAREASEQYF	TGCACCAGCAGTGTAGCTCGTGAGGCGAGCGAGCAGTACTTC
TRBV18	TRBJ1-1	NA	TRBD1	CASRAGTGSNTEAFF	TGTGCCAGTCGGGCCGGGACAGGGTCGAACACTGAAGCTTTCTTT
TRBV20-1	TRBJ2-5	NA	NA	CSAGDRLAVETQYF	TGCAGTGCTGGGGACAGACTAGCCGTAGAGACCCAGTACTTC
TRBV6-6	TRBJ2-3	many	NA	CASSYSSRVDTQYF	TGTGCCAGCAGTTACTCCAGCAGAGTAGATACGCAGTATTTT
TRBV11-1	TRBJ1-1	few	NA	CASSLGAAKEAFF	TGTGCCAGCAGCTTAGGTGCAGCAAAAGAAGCTTTCTTT
TRBV25-1	TRBJ2-7	NA	NA	CASSGPGRTYEQYF	TGTGCCAGCAGTGGGCCAGGACGGACCTACGAGCAGTACTTC
TRBV4-2	TRBJ2-3	many	NA	CASSQEERDSDTQYF	TGTGCCAGCAGCCAAGAGGAACGGGACTCAGATACGCAGTATTTT
TRBV12-3/TRBV12-4	TRBJ1-4	many	NA	CASSLEVSNEKLFF	TGTGCCAGCAGTTTAGAAGTCTCTAATGAAAAACTGTTTTTT
TRBV5-1	TRBJ1-2	medium-sized	NA	CASSRDSYGYTF	TGCGCCAGCAGCCGTGACAGCTATGGCTACACCTTC
TRBV20-1	TRBJ1-2	many	TRBD1	CSARVGQGSNYGYTF	TGCAGTGCTAGAGTAGGACAGGGGTCTAACTATGGCTACACCTTC
TRBV19	TRBJ1-1	few	NA	CASSLRYKDRAFF	TGTGCCAGTAGCCTTAGGTATAAAGACCGAGCTTTCTTT
TRBV10-3	TRBJ1-2	many	TRBD1	CAISAPGQGAEGYTF	TGTGCCATCAGTGCACCGGGACAGGGGGCGGAGGGCTACACCTTC
TRBV5-8	TRBJ1-2	many	NA	CASSHPDYYGYTF	TGTGCCAGCAGCCATCCGGACTACTATGGCTACACCTTC
TRBV7-2	TRBJ2-7	many	NA	CASSLAKTRGTSYEQYF	TGTGCCAGCAGCTTAGCTAAAACTAGAGGAACTTCCTACGAGCAGTACTTC
TRBV20-1	TRBJ2-7	NA	NA	CSVSIAGRYEQYF	TGCAGTGTTAGTATTGCGGGCCGCTACGAGCAGTACTTC
TRBV7-2	TRBJ2-7	many	NA	CASSLQVSYEQYF	TGTGCCAGCAGCTTGCAGGTCTCCTACGAGCAGTACTTC
TRBV5-1	TRBJ2-7	many	TRBD1	CASSIGQGAYEQYF	TGCGCCAGCAGCATCGGACAGGGGGCGTACGAGCAGTACTTC
TRBV12-3/TRBV12-4	TRBJ2-3	many	TRBD2	CASSRLAGRTDTQYF	TGTGCCAGCAGTAGACTAGCGGGACGCACAGATACGCAGTATTTT
TRBV7-2	TRBJ2-7	many	NA	CASSSDPDYEQYF	TGTGCCAGCAGTTCCGACCCGGACTACGAGCAGTACTTC
TRBV5-6	TRBJ2-7	NA	NA	CANSLGAGEVLVEYF	TGTGCCAACAGCTTGGGGGCGGGAGAAGTTCTGGTGGAGTACTTC
TRBV6-2/TRBV6-3	TRBJ2-7	many	TRBD1	CASRTGQGNYEQYF	TGTGCCAGCAGAACGGGACAGGGGAACTACGAGCAGTACTTC
TRBV9	TRBJ1-5	NA	TRBD1	CASSGGQGNQPQHF	TGTGCCAGCAGCGGCGGACAGGGCAATCAGCCCCAGCATTTT
TRBV9	TRBJ2-1	many	NA	CASSVGGTPNDEQFF	TGTGCCAGCAGCGTAGGCGGGACCCCGAATGATGAGCAGTTCTTC
TRBV12-3/TRBV12-4	TRBJ2-5	many	TRBD2	CASSRATGTSLSETQYF	TGTGCCAGCAGCCGCGCGACCGGGACTAGCCTTTCTGAGACCCAGTACTTC
TRBV10-2	TRBJ2-4	many	TRBD2	CASSSPGLADPGAKNIQYF	TGCGCCAGCAGTAGCCCGGGACTAGCGGACCCCGGGGCCAAAAACATTCAGTACTTC
TRBV10-3	TRBJ1-5	once	TRBD1	CAIGPGQGGGKHSNQPQHF	TGTGCCATCGGCCCGGGACAGGGTGGAGGGAAGCATAGCAATCAGCCCCAGCATTTT
TRBV11-2	TRBJ2-1	many	NA	CASSLDGRRVEQFF	TGTGCCAGCAGCTTAGATGGCCGACGCGTTGAGCAGTTCTTC
TRBV3-1	TRBJ2-7	many	NA	CASSRDTNSYEQYF	TGTGCCAGCAGCCGGGACACTAACTCCTACGAGCAGTACTTC
TRBV20-1	TRBJ2-1	many	TRBD2	CSARDGASGPYEQFF	TGCAGTGCTAGAGATGGGGCTAGCGGGCCATATGAGCAGTTCTTC
TRBV10-3	TRBJ1-1	few	NA	CAINRAAGTEAFF	TGTGCCATCAACAGGGCCGCCGGGACTGAAGCTTTCTTT
TRBV27	TRBJ1-6	NA	NA	CAGSLKNSPLHF	TGTGCCGGCAGTTTAAAAAATTCACCCCTCCACTTT
TRBV5-1	TRBJ2-4	many	NA	CASSPGLDIQYF	TGCGCCAGCAGCCCGGGACTTGACATTCAGTACTTC
TRBV11-3	TRBJ1-2	NA	NA	CASSYLRDYGYTF	TGTGCCAGCAGCTACCTTCGGGACTATGGCTACACCTTC
TRBV24-1	TRBJ2-1	many	NA	CATSDFSRAYEQFF	TGTGCCACCAGTGATTTTTCCCGAGCGTATGAGCAGTTCTTC
TRBV7-6	TRBJ1-1	many	NA	CASSPGPNTEAFF	TGTGCCAGCAGCCCCGGACCGAACACTGAAGCTTTCTTT
TRBV19	TRBJ2-3	many	TRBD1	CASRRTGGTDTQYF	TGTGCATCGCGAAGGACAGGGGGCACAGATACGCAGTATTTT
TRBV5-4	TRBJ2-3	NA	NA	CASRRRGADTQCF	TGTGCCAGCAGAAGACGGGGGGCAGATACGCAGTGTTTT
TRBV12-3/TRBV12-4	TRBJ1-5	NA	NA	CARRTCLLGNQPQHF	TGTGCCAGGAGGACATGTCTTCTGGGCAATCAGCCCCAGCATTTT
TRBV15	TRBJ2-2	many	NA	CATSRDSERVTGELFF	TGTGCCACCAGCAGAGATAGCGAGAGGGTCACCGGGGAGCTGTTTTTT
TRBV5-4	TRBJ2-3	few	NA	CASSSLYGQYF	TGTGCCAGCAGTTCCCTATACGGGCAGTATTTT
TRBV14	TRBJ2-7	NA	TRBD2	CASLAGDRLYEQYF	TGTGCCAGCCTCGCGGGGGATCGACTTTACGAGCAGTACTTC
TRBV7-9	TRBJ2-1	NA	NA	CASSLVGTLEEWFF	TGTGCCAGCAGCTTAGTCGGGACCCTTGAAGAGTGGTTCTTC